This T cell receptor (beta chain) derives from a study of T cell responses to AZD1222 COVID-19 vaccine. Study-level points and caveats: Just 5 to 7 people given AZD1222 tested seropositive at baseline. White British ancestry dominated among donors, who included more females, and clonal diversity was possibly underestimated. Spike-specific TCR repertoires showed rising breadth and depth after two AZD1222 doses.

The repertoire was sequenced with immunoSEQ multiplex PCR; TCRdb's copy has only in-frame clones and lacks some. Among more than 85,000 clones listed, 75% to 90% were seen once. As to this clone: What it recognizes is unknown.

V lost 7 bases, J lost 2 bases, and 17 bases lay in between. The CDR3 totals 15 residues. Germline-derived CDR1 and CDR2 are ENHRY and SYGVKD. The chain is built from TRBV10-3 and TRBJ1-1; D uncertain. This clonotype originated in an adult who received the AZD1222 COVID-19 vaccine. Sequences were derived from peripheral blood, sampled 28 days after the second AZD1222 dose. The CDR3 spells CAIKGSHVSNTEAFF. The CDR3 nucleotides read TGTGCCATCAAAGGCAGTCACGTATCAAACACTGAAGCTTTCTTT.